This T cell receptor beta chain was documented in a study of T cell responses to AZD1222 COVID-19 vaccine. Germline trimming cut 1 base from V and 4 bases from J; bases unmatched to any gene: 4. This CDR3 spans 16 amino acids. Germline V gives CDR1 MNHNS, CDR2 SASEGT. This table comes from immunoSEQ multiplex PCR, and its TCRdb copy is limited to in-frame clones, with some not included. The table records around 99,000 clones, about 89% of them present only once. The receptor comes from an adult in good health. The starting material was peripheral blood, obtained on day 0 of AZD1222 vaccination. The chain combines TRBV6-1 with TRBJ2-2; 9 bases are a match to TRBD2. The CDR3 coding sequence is TGTGCCAGCAGTGAAGTAGCGGGGGTGATCACCGGGGAGCTGTTTTTT. Its translation is CASSEVAGVITGELFF.